One and the same sample provided the 8 T cell receptor beta chains below, sequenced in a study of blood T cell repertoires in COVID-19 (dated by TCRdb to 2019 to 2021). The library was generated by the immunoSEQ multiplex PCR assay. TCRdb's version of the immuneACCESS table is confined to in-frame rearrangements and falls short of the full clone set. An unresolved V gene accounts for under half of the shortfall where checked; the remainder is of unknown origin. Here the sample has under 100,000 clones; around four fifths occur a single time. Around 3.3% of the sample comes from the top ten. Sequencing used peripheral blood. The receptors were sampled from a man aged 45-60 years with acute or convalescent COVID-19.

The chain is built from TRBV29-1 and TRBJ1-4; D gene uncertain. Germline loops: CDR1 SQVTM, CDR2 ANQGSEA. Trimming left V 6 bases short and J 8 bases short, with 13 bases between. The CDR3 is 12 amino acids. CDR3 sequence (DNA): TGCAGCGTCCAGGTACAGAGCGAAAAACTGTTTTTT. It yields the protein CSVQVQSEKLFF.

This clone was found a few times. The chain employs TRBV21-1 and TRBJ1-6; the table's D gene call, TRBD1, was not cross checked with the DNA. TRBV21-1 is marked as a pseudogene. The CDR3 loop spans 15 amino acids. CDR3 loop: CASSKAPDRGMPLHF. The CDR3, as DNA: TGTGCCAGCAGCAAAGCGCCGGACAGGGGTATGCCCCTCCACTTT.

J is TRBJ1-5 and V is TRBV27, with 7 bases lining up with TRBD1. Trimming took 2 bases from V and 4 from J; bases not matched to a gene: 5. This CDR3 is built from 15 residues. The germline gives CDR1 MNHEY, CDR2 SMNVEV (reference sequence). CDR3 nucleotides: TGTGCCAGCAGTTTAGGACTACAGGGGAATCAGCCCCAGCATTTT. It translates to CASSLGLQGNQPQHF.

CDR3 DNA: TGTGGCAGCGGGAAGTCTGCTGAGCAGTTCTTC. This encodes CGSGKSAEQFF. This chain uses TRBV19 with TRBJ2-1, with 7 nucleotides matching TRBD2. The CDR3 is 11 amino acids. CDR1 is LNHDA and CDR2 is SQIVND in the germline V gene (reference sequence).

CDR3 sequence: CASRPFHRDSGSSTDTQYF. The CDR3 nucleotides read TGTGCCAGCAGACCTTTTCACCGGGACAGCGGTTCGAGCACAGATACGCAGTATTTT. V gene TRBV5-6 combines with J gene TRBJ2-3; TRBD1 matches 7 bases. Losses at the gene ends were 5 bases for V and 0 bases for J; bases not matched to a gene: 18. CDR3 length: 19 residues. Looked up from germline, CDR1 is SGHDT and CDR2 is YYEEEE.

V and J are TRBV2 and TRBJ2-7; TRBD1 matches at 7 bases. CDR3 size: 14 residues. CDR1 and CDR2 (germline): SNHLY, FYNNEI. The V segment lost 5 bases and the J segment 5 bases; nucleotides outside the gene matches: 9. Written as DNA, the CDR3 is TGTGCCAGCAGTCCGGACAGGAAGGTTGACGAGCAGTACTTC. Protein sequence: CASSPDRKVDEQYF.

A few counts support this clone. The chain uses TRBV6-1 and TRBJ1-2; 7 bases are a match to TRBD1. J lost 4 bases, V lost 0 bases, and 5 bases had no gene match. CDR3 length equals 15 residues. Germline loops: CDR1 MNHNS, CDR2 SASEGT. As DNA, the CDR3 is TGTGCCAGCAGTGAAGCTAGGGGGCTCAGCTATGGCTACACCTTC. Its translation is CASSEARGLSYGYTF.

In its sample, this clone was seen a few times. This chain connects TRBV28 to TRBJ2-1; D not resolved. This CDR3 is built from 15 residues. Deletions cut 6 bases from V and 15 bases from J, with 27 bases between. Germline V lookup: CDR1 MDHEN, CDR2 SYDVKM. CDR3 DNA: TGTGCCAGCAGACCCCCCCTTTTGAATGGGCCCCCTCTGTTCTTC. Amino acid sequence: CASRPPLLNGPPLFF.